The TCR beta chain under discussion was sequenced for a study of cytomegalovirus exposure and HLA in healthy donors. A multiplex PCR was run with 60 Vbeta primers and 13 Jbeta primers. Here immunoSEQ multiplex PCR was the method, and the copy in TCRdb shows in-frame clones only, minus some. The sample gives 120,000 to 150,000 clones, 82% of which show up once; 2% to 3% is in the top ten. V lost 0 bases, J lost 12 bases, and 7 bases stayed unmatched. CDR3 size: 14 residues. Germline values: CDR1 SGHTA, CDR2 FQGNSA. Sequenced sample: PBMCs. The chain combines TRBV7-2 with TRBJ2-1; 8 nucleotides agree with TRBD2. This TCR was recovered from a male donor in good health and CMV-seronegative. As DNA, the CDR3 is TGTGCCAGCAGCTTAGCGCTGGGACTAGATGGGCAGTTCTTC. This gives the protein CASSLALGLDGQFF.